This T cell receptor (beta chain) stems from a study of blood T cell repertoires in COVID-19. Study as a whole: Material from acute and convalescent COVID-19 was sourced from the United States, Italy and Spain.

Data came from immunoSEQ multiplex PCR; TCRdb stores just in-frame clones and leaves some out. The sample shows some 250,000 clones, 75% to 90% of them seen only once. The ends were cut back, 0 bases at V and 2 bases at J, with 11 bases in the middle. The germline V gene has CDR1 SGHTA and CDR2 FQGNSA. CDR3 size: 16 residues. The table lists this clone with a count of one. The clonotype was recovered from a woman aged 60 to 75 with active or convalescent COVID-19. Sequencing used peripheral blood. The rearrangement uses TRBV7-2 and TRBJ2-1; D possibly corresponds to TRBD2 (6 bases). The chain's CDR3 is CASSLAGGTPYNEQFF. In DNA, the CDR3 is TGTGCCAGCAGCTTAGCCGGCGGGACCCCCTACAATGAGCAGTTCTTC.